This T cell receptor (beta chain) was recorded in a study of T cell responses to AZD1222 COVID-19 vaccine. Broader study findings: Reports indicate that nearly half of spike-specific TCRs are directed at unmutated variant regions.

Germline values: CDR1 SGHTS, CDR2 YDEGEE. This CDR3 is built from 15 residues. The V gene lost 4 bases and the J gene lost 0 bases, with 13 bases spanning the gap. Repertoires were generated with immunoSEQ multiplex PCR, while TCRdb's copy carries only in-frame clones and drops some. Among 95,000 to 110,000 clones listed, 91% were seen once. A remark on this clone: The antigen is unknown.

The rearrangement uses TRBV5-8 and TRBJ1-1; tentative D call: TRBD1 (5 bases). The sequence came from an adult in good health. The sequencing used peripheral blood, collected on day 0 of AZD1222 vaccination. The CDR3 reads CASSPRKGLNTEAFF. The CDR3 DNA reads TGTGCCAGCAGCCCTAGGAAGGGGTTGAACACTGAAGCTTTCTTT.